The present T cell receptor beta chain was sequenced within a study of glioma-infiltrating T cells after dendritic cell vaccination. On the study more broadly: Samples are from glioblastoma patients in Phase I and II dendritic cell vaccine trials.

The CDR3 contains 15 residues. The J segment lost 2 bases and the V segment lost 0 bases, leaving 4 bases of the junction unmatched. Germline loops: CDR1 MGHRA, CDR2 YSYEKL. Fresh-frozen tumor tissue and more than two years of survival data were available for all. The immunoSEQ assay amplified TCRB CDR3 from up to roughly 2 ug DNA. The primer mix had 60 V beta and 13 J beta primers. Using immunoSEQ multiplex PCR, the repertoire was profiled, and TCRdb retains in-frame clones only, with some absent. The sample yields 71,000 or so clones, 81% seen once. The receptor was isolated from a human donor with glioblastoma. The chain employs TRBV4-1 and TRBJ2-7, with 7 bases lining up with TRBD1. Material: blood, obtained before dendritic cell vaccination. The CDR3 is CASSQEVGQTYEQYF. In nucleotides, the CDR3 is TGCGCCAGCAGCCAAGAGGTGGGACAGACCTACGAGCAGTACTTC.